Below are 15 T cell receptor beta chains sequenced from a single sample in a study of PD-1 blockade in classical Hodgkin lymphoma. The table came from immunoSEQ multiplex PCR; TCRdb's copy has only in-frame clones and leaves some out. The repertoire holds around 29,000 clones, with roughly 80% as singletons. The time point denotes: cycle 4 day 1 (C4D1), after 5 to 7 weeks of nivolumab. Relapses following autologous stem cell transplantation were seen in all patients, with brentuximab vedotin exposure varying. From thawed PBMCs, CD4+ T cells were purified using magnetic negative selection. The input for sequencing was CD4+ T cells from blood, taken before the fourth cycle of nivolumab. The source is a human donor with classical Hodgkin lymphoma.

This clone was counted a few times. The chain carries TRBV5-1 and TRBJ1-2, with D possibly matching TRBD1 (5 bases). The V end lost 0 bases, the J end lost 8 bases, and 14 bases lay between the germline ends. Per the germline V gene, CDR1 is SGHRS and CDR2 is YFSETQ. CDR3 length: 14 residues. CDR3 nucleotides: TGCGCCAGCAGCTTGGCCGAGGGGCTGGGGGGCTACACCTTC. Translated: CASSLAEGLGGYTF.

A single count supports this clone. This rearrangement joins TRBV6-6 to TRBJ1-2, with TRBD1 matching over 12 bases. V dropped 10 bases and J dropped 4; count of bases not matched to a gene: 10. Germline V gene sequence: CDR1 MNHNY, CDR2 SVGAGI (reference sequence). The CDR3 sequence is 15 residues long. In DNA, the CDR3 is TGTGCCATCGACCACCGGGACAGGGGGCTCTATGGCTACACCTTC. Translating it yields CAIDHRDRGLYGYTF.

The chain couples TRBV5-1 to TRBJ1-1, with a possible D match to TRBD1 (6 bases). V lost 4 bases and J lost 0, with 16 bases in between. Germline V gene sequence: CDR1 SGHRS, CDR2 YFSETQ. The CDR3 is made up of 16 amino acids. CDR3 sequence reads: CASSLIGGAMNTEAFF. Here the CDR3 DNA reads TGCGCCAGCAGCCTAATCGGGGGGGCCATGAACACTGAAGCTTTCTTT.

The chain combines TRBV6-1 with TRBJ1-2; possible D gene TRBD1, 6 bases. Germline values: CDR1 MNHNS, CDR2 SASEGT. V lost 6 bases, J lost 3 bases, and 11 bases lay in between. The CDR3 is made up of 13 amino acids. This chain's CDR3 is CASREQGDYGYTF. Here the CDR3 DNA reads TGTGCCAGCAGGGAACAGGGTGACTATGGCTACACCTTC.

This chain connects TRBV19 to TRBJ2-3; 7 positions match TRBD2. V shed 5 bases, J shed 5 bases, and the junction held 7 bases outside the gene matches. There are 14 residues in the CDR3. Germline lookup yields CDR1 LNHDA and CDR2 SQIVND (reference sequence). CDR3 in amino acids: CASSPGLEGDTQYF. The CDR3 DNA sequence: TGTGCCAGTAGTCCTGGACTAGAAGGAGATACGCAGTATTTT.

The V gene is TRBV6-1, the J gene TRBJ1-5, with D possibly matching TRBD1 (6 bases). The germline V gene encodes CDR1 MNHNS and CDR2 SASEGT. The CDR3 totals 13 residues. Trimming shortened V by 6 bases and J by 3 bases, and 9 bases separated the two germline ends. CDR3: CASRTGPNQPQHF. The CDR3 nucleotides are TGTGCCAGCAGAACAGGGCCCAATCAGCCCCAGCATTTT.

J is TRBJ2-7 and V is TRBV28, with 11 bases aligning to TRBD2. The length of the CDR3 is 14 residues. V lost 6 bases to trimming and J lost 7 bases; unmatched junction nucleotides: 8. Germline-derived CDR1 and CDR2 are MDHEN and SYDVKM. CDR3 bases: TGTGCCAGCAGAATAGCGGGGGGGGCGGAAGAGCAGTACTTC. Its protein product is CASRIAGGAEEQYF.

V usage is TRBV5-4 and J usage is TRBJ2-2; D not certain. The CDR3 runs 12 residues. CDR1 is SGHNT and CDR2 is YYREEE in the germline V gene (reference sequence). Between the trimmed V and J ends, which lost 0 bases and 7 bases, there was a span of 4 bases. The CDR3 nucleotides are TGTGCCAGCAGCTTGGGGGGCGGGGAGCTGTTTTTT. It specifies CASSLGGGELFF.

The rearrangement uses TRBV5-1 and TRBJ2-7; possibly TRBD2 for D (5 bases). V gave up 0 bases and J gave up 0 bases, with 7 bases separating them. The germline V gene has CDR1 SGHRS and CDR2 YFSETQ. This CDR3 comprises 14 residues. The DNA for the CDR3 is TGCGCCAGCAGCTTGGCGGGGAACTCCTACGAGCAGTACTTC. Its protein product is CASSLAGNSYEQYF. Based on the CDR3 plus reference TRBV5-1 and TRBJ2-7, the full variable domain is KAGVTQTPRYLIKTRGQQVTLSCSPISGHRSVSWYQQTPGQGLQFLFEYFSETQRNKGNFPGRFSGRQFSNSRSEMNVSTLELGDSALYLCASSLAGNSYEQYFGPGTRLTVT.

The J gene is TRBJ1-3, the V gene TRBV6-1; D ambiguous. This CDR3 contains 16 residues. V was shortened by 3 bases and J by 0 bases, with 12 bases between the two germline ends. CDR1 and CDR2 (germline): MNHNS, SASEGT. CDR3 sequence (DNA): TGTGCCAGCAGTGAGATAACGACGGGCTCTGGAAACACCATATATTTT. This gives the protein CASSEITTGSGNTIYF.

Only a few counts were recorded for this clone. For the CDR3, the DNA is TGTGCCAGCAGTTTGAGACAGGCAACTGGGGCCAACGTCCTGACTTTC. It is translated as CASSLRQATGANVLTF. V gene TRBV27 combines with J gene TRBJ2-6; D perhaps matches TRBD1 (6 bases). There are 16 residues in the CDR3. Germline CDR1 is MNHEY and CDR2 is SMNVEV (reference sequence). Trimming removed 3 bases at V and 2 bases at J, with 11 bases between.

V is TRBV5-1 and J is TRBJ2-7, with D tentatively TRBD1 (5 bases). Trimming stripped 0 bases from V and 1 base from J, with 11 bases between. Per germline, CDR1 SGHRS and CDR2 YFSETQ. The length of the CDR3 is 15 residues. In DNA, the CDR3 is TGCGCCAGCAGCTTGGAGGGGTTTGGATCCTACGAGCAGTACTTC. This codes for CASSLEGFGSYEQYF. The entire variable domain, with the rest obtained from reference TRBV5-1 and TRBJ2-7, is as follows: KAGVTQTPRYLIKTRGQQVTLSCSPISGHRSVSWYQQTPGQGLQFLFEYFSETQRNKGNFPGRFSGRQFSNSRSEMNVSTLELGDSALYLCASSLEGFGSYEQYFGPGTRLTVT.

This sequence joins TRBV27 and TRBJ2-1; D is perhaps TRBD1 (5 bases). CDR1 and CDR2 from the germline V gene are MNHEY and SMNVEV (reference sequence). V shed 11 bases and J shed 10 bases, with 18 bases lying between them. The CDR3 extends over 12 amino acids. The CDR3: CAPGHGVGEQFF. The DNA for the CDR3 is TGTGCCCCCGGACACGGCGTAGGGGAGCAGTTCTTC.

This chain connects TRBV6-5 to TRBJ1-1; no definite D call. The V and J ends lost 5 bases and 5 bases respectively, with 12 bases between them. From germline, CDR1 is MNHEY and CDR2 SVGAGI. This CDR3 has 13 amino acids. CDR3 protein: CASSTTKGTEAFF. Written as DNA, the CDR3 is TGTGCCAGCAGTACCACGAAAGGAACTGAAGCTTTCTTT.

V usage is TRBV10-2 and J usage is TRBJ1-5; 7 positions match TRBD1. The germline V gene encodes CDR1 WSHSY and CDR2 SAAADI. J gave up 2 bases and V 6 bases, and 7 bases lay outside the gene matches. The CDR3 has 15 amino acids. This chain's CDR3 is CASRTGRNGNQPQHF. The CDR3 DNA reads as TGCGCCAGCAGGACAGGGAGAAATGGCAATCAGCCCCAGCATTTT.